The present T cell receptor (beta chain) was sequenced within a study of shared clonotypes between healthy human individuals (dated by TCRdb to about 2020). With respect to the entire study: The cohort included a few men and a couple of women between 18 and 49 years of age. For each donor, CD4 naive and CD4 memory were each run on three plates, CD8 naive on two plates, and CD8 memory on one plate. To estimate repertoire size and how much clonotype sharing occurs between individuals, the study deeply sequenced the blood TCR repertoires of a handful of healthy adults. To increase sequencing depth and limit assay-specific biases, different laboratories used diverse techniques to prepare libraries and sequence TCR repertoires. Between about 0.94 and 8.9 billion PBMCs per donor were obtained by leukapheresis. Study-wide conclusions, independent of this receptor: Roughly 5.2% of naive CD4, around 4% of naive CD8, 2.3% of memory CD4, and 0.35% to 0.4% of memory CD8 clonotypes were shared across a few donors. Sampling was restricted to blood, and TCR repertoires in tissue are likely to differ from TCR repertoires in blood. The small number of donors limited the genetic and exposure-history diversity represented. Rarefaction of sorted-subset datasets indicated incomplete sequencing despite the large sequencing depth. Naive subsets generally had larger estimated clonotype richness than memory subsets. Pairwise subsampling led to the expectation that sequencing depth would affect the degree of clonotype sharing among donors. Compared with non-shared clonotypes, the clonotypes found in all four sorted-subset donors had higher generation probabilities.

A note on this clone: What this receptor recognizes is not known. The input lacks base qualities; no much larger clone sits a single base away. The identical CDR3 is also encoded by other nucleotide sequences in the sample.

Using the deep immunoSEQ assay, TCR CDR3 regions were amplified from genomic DNA by multiplex PCR. For each cell subset, the extracted genomic DNA was distributed evenly across all wells of several immunoSEQ 96-well plates, and each plate served as one replicate. For sorted subsets, 200 ng of genomic DNA, equivalent to 25,000 to 35,000 T cell genomes, went into each replicate PCR. Purified libraries were measured with a Qubit 3.0 fluorometer, size-checked on a Bioanalyzer 2100, and measured again with the KAPA Library Quantification kit. A separate single-read 150-cycle Illumina NextSeq 550 flow cell was used to sequence each immunoSEQ 96-well plate. On the study's bioinformatics: Because the immunoSEQ output included only junctional sequences and no quality scores, the filtering could not be the same as the filtering used for full-length reads. To assign V/J genes and CDR3, sequences were annotated using PyIR, a Python wrapper for IgBLAST v1.9, with IMGT germline references. Reads were removed for weak V/J assignments (E-value above 1e-6), missing CDR3, stop codons, out-of-frame junctions, or ambiguous translated residues. A V3J clonotype was defined by an identical inferred V gene, J gene, and CDR3 amino acid sequence. To compute the percentage overlap between repertoires, the number of shared unique clonotypes was divided by the size of the smaller repertoire. RTK rarefaction, the Chao1 estimator, and Recon v2.1 estimates of unobserved clonotypes were used to assess repertoire richness. Generation probabilities for all TCRbeta clonotypes obtained by the gDNA method from a handful of donors were computed using OLGA. TCRdb stores this immuneACCESS table with in-frame sequences only. Part of the clones is absent; in the studies checked, under half of the shortfall reflects unresolved V genes, and no reason is known for the rest. That table furnishes V, J and clone size, whereas the DNA furnished D and trimming. This sample holds around 2,000,000 clones; 85% to 95% were observed only once. The top ten clonotypes cover about 1.1% of the sample.

CD8 naive samples consisted of CD45RO-negative cells that were positively selected for CCR7, yielding a CD45RA+CCR7+ population without TemRA cells. The donors were healthy, HIV-negative adults with no recently reported acute infections or vaccinations. All donors were Caucasian adults living in Nashville, Tennessee, USA. Blood was obtained by leukapheresis, after which PBMCs were separated by Ficoll-Histopaque density gradient centrifugation and cryopreserved in liquid nitrogen vapor phase. Purity and quantity of every magnetically sorted T cell population were checked by analytical flow cytometry. Each sorted fraction had its genomic DNA isolated and then quantified by UV absorbance on a Nanodrop 2000c. The CDR3 contains 13 residues, cysteine and phenylalanine counted. The retained sequence is limited to the CDR3, 39 bases, with the frame set at the first base. CDR1 and CDR2 were assigned from the germline V gene (reference sequence) as SGHKS and YYEKEE. Between the V and J ends, shortened by 0 bases and 0 bases respectively, the junction contains 4 bases.

What was sequenced was naive CD8+ T cells sorted from blood. Read against the paper, the sample's cell subset or site label means: CD45RA+CCR7+. This chain is built from TRBV5-5 and TRBJ2-7; the D gene lacks a confident call. This clonotype was obtained from a man in his late teens or twenties in good health. The nucleotide sequence is given as TGTGCCAGCAGCTTGGTGAGCTCCTACGAGCAGTACTTC. This is translated as CASSLVSSYEQYF.